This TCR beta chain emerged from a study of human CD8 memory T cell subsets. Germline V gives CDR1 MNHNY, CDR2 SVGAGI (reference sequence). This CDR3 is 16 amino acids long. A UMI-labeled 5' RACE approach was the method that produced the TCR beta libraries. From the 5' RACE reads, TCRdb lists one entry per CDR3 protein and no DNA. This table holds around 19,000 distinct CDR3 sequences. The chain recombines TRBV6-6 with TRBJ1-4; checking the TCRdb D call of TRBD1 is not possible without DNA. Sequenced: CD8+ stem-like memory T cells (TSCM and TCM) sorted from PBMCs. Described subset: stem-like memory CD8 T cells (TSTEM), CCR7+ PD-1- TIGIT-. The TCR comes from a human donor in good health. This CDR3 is CASRPTGPAVEDFLFF.